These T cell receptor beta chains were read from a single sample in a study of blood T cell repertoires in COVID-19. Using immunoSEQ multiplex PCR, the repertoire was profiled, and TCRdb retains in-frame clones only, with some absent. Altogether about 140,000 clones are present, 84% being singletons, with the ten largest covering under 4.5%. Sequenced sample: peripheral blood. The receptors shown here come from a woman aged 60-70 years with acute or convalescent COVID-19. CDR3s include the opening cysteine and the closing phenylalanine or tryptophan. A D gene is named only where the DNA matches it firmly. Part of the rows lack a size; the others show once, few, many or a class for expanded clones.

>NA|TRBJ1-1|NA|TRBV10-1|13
TGCGCCAGCAGCGCAGGGCGTTCCACTGAAGCTTTCTTT
CASSAGRSTEAFF
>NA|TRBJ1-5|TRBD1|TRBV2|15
TGTGCCAGCAGTCCGACAGGGTATAGCAATCAGCCCCAGCATTTT
CASSPTGYSNQPQHF
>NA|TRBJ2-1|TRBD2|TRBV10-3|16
TGTGCCATCAGTGACACCGGACTAGCGGGAGTAAATGAGCAGTTCTTC
CAISDTGLAGVNEQFF
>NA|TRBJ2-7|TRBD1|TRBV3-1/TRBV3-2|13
TGTGCCAGCAGGGGACAGGTCGGGGACGAGCAGTACTTC
CASRGQVGDEQYF
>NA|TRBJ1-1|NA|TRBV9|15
TGTGCCAGCAGCGTAGAGGCAGGTCTGAACACTGAAGCTTTCTTT
CASSVEAGLNTEAFF
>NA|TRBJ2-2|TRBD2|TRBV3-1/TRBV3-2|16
TGTGCCAGCAGCCAAGAGAGGCTAGCGGGAGCCGGGGAGCTGTTTTTT
CASSQERLAGAGELFF
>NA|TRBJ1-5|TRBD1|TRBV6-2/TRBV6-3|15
TGTGCCAGCAGCCCCGACAGGGGATGGCATCAGCCCCAGCATTTT
CASSPDRGWHQPQHF
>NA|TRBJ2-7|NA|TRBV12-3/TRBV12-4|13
TGTGCCAGCAGTTTAGGCGTAGGGGACGAGCAGTACTTC
CASSLGVGDEQYF
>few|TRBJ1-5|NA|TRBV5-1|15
TGCGCCAGCAGCCCGGGTTTGGCCACCAATCAGCCCCAGCATTTT
CASSPGLATNQPQHF
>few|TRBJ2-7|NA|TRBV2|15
TGTGCCAGCAATGTACTATTGCGTTTCTCCTACGAGCAGTACTTC
CASNVLLRFSYEQYF
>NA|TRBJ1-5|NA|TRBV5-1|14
TGCGCCAGCAGCTTCACAGGAGGCAATCAGCCCCAGCATTTT
CASSFTGGNQPQHF
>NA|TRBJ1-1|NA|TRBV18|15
TGTGCCAGCAACCCCGAGACAGGCAGGAACACTGAAGCTTTCTTT
CASNPETGRNTEAFF
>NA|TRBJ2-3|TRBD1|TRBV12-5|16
TGTGCTAGGGGGCCTAAACGGACAGGGGGCACAGATACGCAGTATTTT
CARGPKRTGGTDTQYF
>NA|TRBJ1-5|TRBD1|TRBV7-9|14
TGTGCCAGCAGCTCGACAGGGGGCAAGCAGCCCCAGCATTTT
CASSSTGGKQPQHF
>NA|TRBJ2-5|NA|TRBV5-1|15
TGCGCCAGCAGCTTGAGGCGTAGGGGTTCAGAGACCCAGTACTTC
CASSLRRRGSETQYF
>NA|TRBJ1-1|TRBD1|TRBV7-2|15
TGTGCCAGCAGCATCCTCACAGGGGGTCATACTGAAGCTTTCTTT
CASSILTGGHTEAFF
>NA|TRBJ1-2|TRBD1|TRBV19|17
TGTGCCAGTACTCCCGACGTAGGGACAGGGCTTAACTATGGCTACACCTTC
CASTPDVGTGLNYGYTF
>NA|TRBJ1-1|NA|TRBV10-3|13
TGTGCCATCAGTGTTGGAGGGAACACTGAAGCTTTCTTT
CAISVGGNTEAFF
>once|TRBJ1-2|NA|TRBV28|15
TGTGCCAGCAGTCCGCTATTTCAGGGGATCTATGGCTACACCTTC
CASSPLFQGIYGYTF
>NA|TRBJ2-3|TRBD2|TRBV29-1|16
TGCAGCTCCTTCCCCCCAGGCGGGAGGGCCTTGGATACGCAGTATTTT
CSSFPPGGRALDTQYF
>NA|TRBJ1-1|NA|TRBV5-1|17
TGCGCCAGCAGCTTGAACTCCCCGGACAGACTTTTGAGTTTGGCTTTCTTT
CASSLNSPDRLLSLAFF
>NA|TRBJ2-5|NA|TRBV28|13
TGTGCCAGCAGTTTGGGGCTTGGGGAGACCCAGTACTTC
CASSLGLGETQYF
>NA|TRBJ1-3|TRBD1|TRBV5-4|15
TGTGCCAGCAGCCTCGACAGGGCCTCTGGAAACACCATATATTTT
CASSLDRASGNTIYF
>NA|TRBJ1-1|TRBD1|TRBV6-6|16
TGTGCCAGCAGTTCTAGGGACAGGGGGTGGAACACTGAAGCTTTCTTT
CASSSRDRGWNTEAFF
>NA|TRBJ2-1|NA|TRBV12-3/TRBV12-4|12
TGTGCCAGCAGCCCCACGGCGGCTGAGCAGTTCTTC
CASSPTAAEQFF
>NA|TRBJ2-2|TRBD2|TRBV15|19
TGTGCCACCAGCAGAGATCTCAGGACTAGCGGAGGGAACACCGGGGAGCTGTTTTTT
CATSRDLRTSGGNTGELFF
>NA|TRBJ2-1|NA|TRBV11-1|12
TGTGCCAGCAGCTTCAGCGGCGGTGAGCAGTTCTTC
CASSFSGGEQFF
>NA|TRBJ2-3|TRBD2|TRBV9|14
TGTGCCAGCATCCCCGGGACTAGTGCAGATACGCAGTATTTT
CASIPGTSADTQYF
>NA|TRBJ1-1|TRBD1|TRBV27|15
TGTGCCAGCAGCAAAGATGCAGGGGGAGCCACTGAAGCTTTCTTT
CASSKDAGGATEAFF
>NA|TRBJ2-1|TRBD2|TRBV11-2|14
TGTGCCAGCAGCATATTAGCGGGAGTCAATGAGCAGTTCTTC
CASSILAGVNEQFF
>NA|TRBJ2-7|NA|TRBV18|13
TGTGCCAGCTCAACGGCCAGGGCCTACGAGCAGTACTTC
CASSTARAYEQYF
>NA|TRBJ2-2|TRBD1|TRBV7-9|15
TGTGCCAGCAGCTTAGATACAGGGGGCACCGGGGAGCTGTTTTTT
CASSLDTGGTGELFF
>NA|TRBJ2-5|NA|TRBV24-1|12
TGTGCCACCAGTGGAGGTGTAGGGACCCAGTACTTC
CATSGGVGTQYF
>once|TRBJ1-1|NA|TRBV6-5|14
TGTGCCAGCAGTTACGCCGGGGGGCGATTTGAAGCTTTCTTT
CASSYAGGRFEAFF
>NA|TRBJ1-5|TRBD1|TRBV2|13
TGTGCCAGCAGTGATGGGACAGCACAGCCCCAGCATTTT
CASSDGTAQPQHF
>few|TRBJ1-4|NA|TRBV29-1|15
TGCAGCGTTGACTTCGGGGGGCTGGCTAATGAAAAACTGTTTTTT
CSVDFGGLANEKLFF
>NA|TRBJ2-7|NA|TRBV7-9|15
TGTGCCAGCAGCTTAAGTACGGAGAAGGCCTACGAGCAGTACTTC
CASSLSTEKAYEQYF
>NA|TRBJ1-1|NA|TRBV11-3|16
TGTGCCAGCAGCTTAGAAACGGCAGGGGTCGGAAGTGAAGCTTTCTTT
CASSLETAGVGSEAFF
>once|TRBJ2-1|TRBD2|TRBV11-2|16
TGTGCCAGCAGCTTACTAGGGACTAGTGCGTCCGGTGAGCAGTTCTTC
CASSLLGTSASGEQFF
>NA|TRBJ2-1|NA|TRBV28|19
TGTGCCAGCAGGCGTTCCGGGAATTCCATAAAATTGTCCTACAATGAGCAGTTCTTC
CASRRSGNSIKLSYNEQFF
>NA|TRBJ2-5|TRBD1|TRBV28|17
TGTGCCAGCAGTTTATTAAGGGGACAGGGGGCCGGAGAGACCCAGTACTTC
CASSLLRGQGAGETQYF
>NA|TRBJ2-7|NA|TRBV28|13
TGTGCCAGCACGGACAGACGATCCTACGAGCAGTACTTC
CASTDRRSYEQYF
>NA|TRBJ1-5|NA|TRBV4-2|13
TGTGCCAGCAGCCAAGAACTTGGAGTACTCCAGCATTTT
CASSQELGVLQHF
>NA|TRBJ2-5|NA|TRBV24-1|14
TGTGCCACCAGTGACCCGGGTACGGCGGAGACCCAGTACTTC
CATSDPGTAETQYF
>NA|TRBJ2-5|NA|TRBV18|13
TGTGCCAGCTCACCTTCCAGCGCAGAGACCCAGTACTTC
CASSPSSAETQYF
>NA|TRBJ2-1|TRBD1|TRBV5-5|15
TGTGCCAGCAGCCCAGGACAGGGGCTTTACGATGAGCAGTTCTTC
CASSPGQGLYDEQFF
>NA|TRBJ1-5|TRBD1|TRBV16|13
TGTGCCAGCAGCCCGGACAGGGGACAGCCCCAGCATTTT
CASSPDRGQPQHF
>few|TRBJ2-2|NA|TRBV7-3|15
TGTGCCAGCAGCTTGGCAGGCCCTGTACCCGGGGAGCTGTTTTTT
CASSLAGPVPGELFF
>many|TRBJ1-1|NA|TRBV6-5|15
TGTGCCCTGGGGCGGGGGCGAACCGGTAGCACTGAAGCTTTCTTT
CALGRGRTGSTEAFF
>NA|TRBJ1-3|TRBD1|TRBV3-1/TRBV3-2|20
TGTGCCAGCAGCCCGGCTCCCGGGACAGCCCGATCTGGGGCTGGAAACACCATATATTTT
CASSPAPGTARSGAGNTIYF
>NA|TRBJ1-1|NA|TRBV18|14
TGTGCCAGCTCACCACGGGAGACGAACACTGAAGCTTTCTTT
CASSPRETNTEAFF
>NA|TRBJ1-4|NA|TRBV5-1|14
TGCGCCAGCAGCTTGGAGGGGTCTAATGAAAAACTGTTTTTT
CASSLEGSNEKLFF
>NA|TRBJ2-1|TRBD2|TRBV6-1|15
TGTGCCAGCAGTGAATCAGCGGGAGGGTACAATGAGCAGTTCTTC
CASSESAGGYNEQFF
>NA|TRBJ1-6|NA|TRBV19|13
TGTGCCAGTAGCTGGGGGCCTAATTCACCCCTCCACTTT
CASSWGPNSPLHF
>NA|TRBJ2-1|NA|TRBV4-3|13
TGCGCCAGCAGCCAACGACTTTTCGATGAGCAGTTCTTC
CASSQRLFDEQFF